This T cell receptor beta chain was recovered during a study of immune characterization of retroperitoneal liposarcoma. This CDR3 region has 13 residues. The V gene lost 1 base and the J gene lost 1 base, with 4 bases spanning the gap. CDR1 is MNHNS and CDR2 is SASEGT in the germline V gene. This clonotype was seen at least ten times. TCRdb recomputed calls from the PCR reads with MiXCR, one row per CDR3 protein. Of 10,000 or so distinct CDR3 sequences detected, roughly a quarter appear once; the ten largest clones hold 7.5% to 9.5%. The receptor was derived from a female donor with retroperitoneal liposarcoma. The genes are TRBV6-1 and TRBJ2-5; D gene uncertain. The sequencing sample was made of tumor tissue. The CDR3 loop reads CASSEGVQETQYF. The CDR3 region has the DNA TGTGCCAGCAGTGAAGGGGTCCAAGAGACCCAGTACTTC.